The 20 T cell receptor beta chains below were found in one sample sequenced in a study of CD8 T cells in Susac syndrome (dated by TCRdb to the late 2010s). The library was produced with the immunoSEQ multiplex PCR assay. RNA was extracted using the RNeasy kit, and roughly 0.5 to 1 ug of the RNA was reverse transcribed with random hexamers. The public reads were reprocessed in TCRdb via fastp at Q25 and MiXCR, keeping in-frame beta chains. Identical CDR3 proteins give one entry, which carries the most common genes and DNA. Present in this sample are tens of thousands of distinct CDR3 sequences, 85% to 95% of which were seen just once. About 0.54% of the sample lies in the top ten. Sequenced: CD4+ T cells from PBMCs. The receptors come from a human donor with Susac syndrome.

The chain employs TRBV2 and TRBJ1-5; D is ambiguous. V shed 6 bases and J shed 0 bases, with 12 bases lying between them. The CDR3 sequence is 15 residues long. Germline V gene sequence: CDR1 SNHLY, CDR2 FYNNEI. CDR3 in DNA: TGTGCCAGCAGCCTTCGAAGGGATAGCAATCAGCCCCAGCATTTT. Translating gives CASSLRRDSNQPQHF.

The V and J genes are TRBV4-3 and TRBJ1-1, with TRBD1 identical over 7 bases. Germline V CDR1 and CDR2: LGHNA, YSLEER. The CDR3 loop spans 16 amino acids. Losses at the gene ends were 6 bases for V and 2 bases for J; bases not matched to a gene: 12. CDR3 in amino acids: CASSQRVTGVNTEAFF. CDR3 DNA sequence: TGCGCCAGCAGTCAAAGGGTAACAGGGGTTAACACTGAAGCTTTCTTT.

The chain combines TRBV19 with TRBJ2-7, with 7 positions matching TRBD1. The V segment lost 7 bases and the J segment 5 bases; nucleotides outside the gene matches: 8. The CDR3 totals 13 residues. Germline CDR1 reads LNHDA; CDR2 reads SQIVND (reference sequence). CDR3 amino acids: CASTRQGSHEQYF. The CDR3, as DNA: TGTGCCAGTACCAGACAGGGATCCCACGAGCAGTACTTC. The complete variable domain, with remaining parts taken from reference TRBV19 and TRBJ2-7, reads DGGITQSPKYLFRKEGQNVTLSCEQNLNHDAMYWYRQDPGQGLRLIYYSQIVNDFQKGDIAEGYSVSREKKESFPLTVTSAQKNPTAFYLCASTRQGSHEQYFGPGTRLTVT.

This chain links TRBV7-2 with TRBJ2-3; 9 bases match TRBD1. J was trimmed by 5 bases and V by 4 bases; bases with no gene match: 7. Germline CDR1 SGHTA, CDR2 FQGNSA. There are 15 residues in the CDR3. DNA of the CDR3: TGTGCCAGCAGCTCAAACACAGGGGGCAGAGATACGCAGTATTTT. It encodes CASSSNTGGRDTQYF.

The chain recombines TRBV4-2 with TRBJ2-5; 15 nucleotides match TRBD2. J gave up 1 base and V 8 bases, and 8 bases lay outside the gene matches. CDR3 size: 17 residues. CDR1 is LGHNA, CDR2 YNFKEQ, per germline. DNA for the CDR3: TGTGCCAGCGGCCCCGGACTAGCGGGAGGGCCCCAAGAGACCCAGTACTTC. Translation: CASGPGLAGGPQETQYF.

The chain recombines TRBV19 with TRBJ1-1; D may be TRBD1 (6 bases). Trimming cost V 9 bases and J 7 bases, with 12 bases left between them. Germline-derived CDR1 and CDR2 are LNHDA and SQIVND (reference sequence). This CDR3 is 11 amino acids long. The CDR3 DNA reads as TGTGCCAGCCGGTGGACAGTTGAAGCTTTCTTT. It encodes CASRWTVEAFF. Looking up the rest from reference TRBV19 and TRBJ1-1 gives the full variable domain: DGGITQSPKYLFRKEGQNVTLSCEQNLNHDAMYWYRQDPGQGLRLIYYSQIVNDFQKGDIAEGYSVSREKKESFPLTVTSAQKNPTAFYLCASRWTVEAFFGQGTRLTVV.

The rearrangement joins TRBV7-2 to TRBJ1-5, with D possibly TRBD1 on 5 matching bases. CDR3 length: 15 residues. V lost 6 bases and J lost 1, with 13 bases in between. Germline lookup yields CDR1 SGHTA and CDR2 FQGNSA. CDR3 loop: CASSREAGSNQPQHF. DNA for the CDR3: TGTGCCAGCAGTCGGGAGGCAGGGAGCAATCAGCCCCAGCATTTT. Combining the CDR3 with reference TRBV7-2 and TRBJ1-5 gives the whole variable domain GAGVSQSPSNKVTEKGKDVELRCDPISGHTALYWYRQSLGQGLEFLIYFQGNSAPDKSGLPSDRFSAERTGGSVSTLTIQRTQQEDSAVYLCASSREAGSNQPQHFGDGTRLSIL.

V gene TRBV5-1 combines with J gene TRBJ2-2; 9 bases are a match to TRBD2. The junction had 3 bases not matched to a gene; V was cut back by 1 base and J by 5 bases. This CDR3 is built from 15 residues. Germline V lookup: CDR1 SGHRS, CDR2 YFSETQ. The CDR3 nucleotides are TGCGCCAGCAGCTTGTTAGCGGGGGCTACCGGGGAGCTGTTTTTT. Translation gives CASSLLAGATGELFF.

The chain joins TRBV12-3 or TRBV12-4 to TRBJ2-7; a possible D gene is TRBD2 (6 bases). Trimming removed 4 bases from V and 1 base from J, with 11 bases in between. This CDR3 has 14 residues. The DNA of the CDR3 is TGTGCCAGCAGTTCGAGACTAGGGTCCTACGAGCAGTACTTC. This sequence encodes CASSSRLGSYEQYF.

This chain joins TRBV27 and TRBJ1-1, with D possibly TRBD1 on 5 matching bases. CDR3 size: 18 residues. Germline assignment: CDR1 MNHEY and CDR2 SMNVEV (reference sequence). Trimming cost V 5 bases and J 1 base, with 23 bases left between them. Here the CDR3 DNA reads TGTGCCAGCAGTGTAATCGGGACGGGTCTCACCCCGAACACTGAAGCTTTCTTT. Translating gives CASSVIGTGLTPNTEAFF.

As DNA, the CDR3 is TGTGCCAGCAGACACCTCGCCCAAGAGACCCAGTACTTC. It is translated as CASRHLAQETQYF. V usage is TRBV27 and J usage is TRBJ2-5, with D unresolved. Trimming cost V 6 bases and J 1 base, with 9 bases left between them. This CDR3 comprises 13 residues. Germline V gene lookup returns CDR1 MNHEY and CDR2 SMNVEV (reference sequence).

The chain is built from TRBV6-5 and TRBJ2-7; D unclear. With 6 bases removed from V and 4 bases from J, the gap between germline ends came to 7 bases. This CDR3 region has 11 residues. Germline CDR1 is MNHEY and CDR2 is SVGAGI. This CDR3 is CASSNKYEQYF. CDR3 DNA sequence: TGTGCCAGCAGCAATAAATACGAGCAGTACTTC.

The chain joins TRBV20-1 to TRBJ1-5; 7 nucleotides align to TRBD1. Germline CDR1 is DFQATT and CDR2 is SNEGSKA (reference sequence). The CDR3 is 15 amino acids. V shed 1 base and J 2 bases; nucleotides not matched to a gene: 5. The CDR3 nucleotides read TGCAGTGCTAGAGTACAGGGGTCGGGCAATCAGCCCCAGCATTTT. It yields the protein CSARVQGSGNQPQHF.

The CDR3 bases are TGTGCCAGCAGTTTAAAGGGGCGTGCAGGCTACACCTTC. This gives the protein CASSLKGRAGYTF. The V gene is TRBV27, the J gene TRBJ1-2; D possibly corresponds to TRBD1 (5 bases). The CDR3 runs 13 residues. The V gene lost 2 bases and the J gene lost 8 bases, with 12 bases spanning the gap. Looked up from germline, CDR1 is MNHEY and CDR2 is SMNVEV (reference sequence).

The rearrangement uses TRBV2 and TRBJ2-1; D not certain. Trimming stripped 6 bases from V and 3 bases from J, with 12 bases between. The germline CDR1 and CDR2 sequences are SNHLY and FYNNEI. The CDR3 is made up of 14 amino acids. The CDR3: CASRAYGVYNEQFF. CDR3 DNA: TGTGCCAGCAGAGCCTACGGCGTCTACAATGAGCAGTTCTTC.

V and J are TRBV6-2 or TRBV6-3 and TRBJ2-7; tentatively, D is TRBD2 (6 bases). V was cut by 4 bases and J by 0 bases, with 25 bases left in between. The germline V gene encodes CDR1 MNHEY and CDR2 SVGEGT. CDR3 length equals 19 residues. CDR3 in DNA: TGTGCCAGCAGTTCTTTTGAGTATCGGGTCGGGGGAAGCTCCTACGAGCAGTACTTC. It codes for CASSSFEYRVGGSSYEQYF.

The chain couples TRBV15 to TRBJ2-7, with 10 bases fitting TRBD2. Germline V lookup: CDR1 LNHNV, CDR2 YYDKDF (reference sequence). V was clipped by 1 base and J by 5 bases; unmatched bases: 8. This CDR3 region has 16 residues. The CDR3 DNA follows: TGTGCCACCAGCAGAGCCCGGACTAGCGGCATTAACGAGCAGTACTTC. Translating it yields CATSRARTSGINEQYF.

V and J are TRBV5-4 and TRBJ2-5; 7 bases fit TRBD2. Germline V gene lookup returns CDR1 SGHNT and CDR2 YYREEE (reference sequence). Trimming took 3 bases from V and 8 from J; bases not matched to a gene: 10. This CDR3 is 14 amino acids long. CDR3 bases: TGTGCCAGCAGCTCACTAGCGCTATCCTCCACCCAGTACTTC. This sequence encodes CASSSLALSSTQYF.

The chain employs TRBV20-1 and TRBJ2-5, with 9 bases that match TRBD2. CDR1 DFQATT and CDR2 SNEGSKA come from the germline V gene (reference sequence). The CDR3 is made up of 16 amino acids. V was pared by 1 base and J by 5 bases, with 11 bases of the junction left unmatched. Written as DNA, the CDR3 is TGCAGTGCTAGAGTGGCTAGCGGGACAACCTGGGAGACCCAGTACTTC. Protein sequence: CSARVASGTTWETQYF.

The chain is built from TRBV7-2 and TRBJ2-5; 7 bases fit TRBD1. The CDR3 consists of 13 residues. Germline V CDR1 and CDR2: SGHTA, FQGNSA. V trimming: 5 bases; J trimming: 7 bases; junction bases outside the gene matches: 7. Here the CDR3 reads CASSQTGKGTQYF. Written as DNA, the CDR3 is TGTGCCAGCAGCCAGACAGGGAAGGGGACCCAGTACTTC.